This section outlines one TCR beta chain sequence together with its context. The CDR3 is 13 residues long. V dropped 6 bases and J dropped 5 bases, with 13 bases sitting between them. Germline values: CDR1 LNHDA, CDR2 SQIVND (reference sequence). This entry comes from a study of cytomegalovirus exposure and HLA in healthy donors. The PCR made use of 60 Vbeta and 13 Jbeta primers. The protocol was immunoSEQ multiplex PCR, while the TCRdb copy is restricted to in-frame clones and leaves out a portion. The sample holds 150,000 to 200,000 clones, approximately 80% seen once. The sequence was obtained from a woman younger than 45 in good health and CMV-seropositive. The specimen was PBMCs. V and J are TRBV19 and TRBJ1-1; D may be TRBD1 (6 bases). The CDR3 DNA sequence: TGTGCCAGTAGCCAACAGGGTGGAACTGAAGCTTTCTTT. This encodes CASSQQGGTEAFF. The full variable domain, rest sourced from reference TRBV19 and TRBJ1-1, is DGGITQSPKYLFRKEGQNVTLSCEQNLNHDAMYWYRQDPGQGLRLIYYSQIVNDFQKGDIAEGYSVSREKKESFPLTVTSAQKNPTAFYLCASSQQGGTEAFFGQGTRLTVV.